Listed here is a single T cell receptor beta chain. No antigen is known for it. The CDR3 is 17 amino acids. V dropped 7 bases and J dropped 0 bases, with 19 bases sitting between them. CDR1 SEHNR and CDR2 FQNEAQ come from the germline V gene (reference sequence). The TCR beta library used iRepertoire HTBI primers with Arm-PCR amplification of CDR3. TCRdb analysed the multiplex PCR reads with MiXCR anew, one entry per CDR3 protein. This sample has 420,000 or so distinct CDR3 sequences; about 15% occur once, and the top ten carry roughly 23%. Described time point: newly diagnosed GD, antithyroid drugs for less than 3 months. The TCR library was prepared using RNA isolated from PBMCs. This record comes from a study of regulatory T cells in long-lasting Graves disease. General study findings and limits: Accuracy was possibly reduced by small sample size. Among persistent patients, a larger number of public clonotypes were shared (2,741) than among newly diagnosed patients (roughly 970).

In addition, the sample was reused for a study of T cells in Graves' hyperthyroidism and ophthalmopathy. That source reports: Exclusion of a patient resulted from uncontrolled infection, other autoimmune disease, pregnancy or lactation.

The receptor comes from a woman aged 18 to 35 with Graves disease. This rearrangement joins TRBV7-9 to TRBJ2-1; D may correspond to TRBD1 or TRBD2 (5 bases each). Sequenced material: peripheral blood mononuclear cells (PBMCs), taken at new diagnosis, from a patient treated with antithyroid drugs. The CDR3 region is CASIGTESSISYNEQFF. The CDR3 nucleotides are TGTGCCAGCATAGGGACGGAGAGTTCAATCTCCTACAATGAGCAGTTCTTC.